This T cell receptor beta chain was observed in a study of Ad26.COV2.S vaccination and SARS-CoV-2 variants. Study summary: The COV1001 Ad26.COV2.S trial arm included the donor. The authors gave Ad26.COV2.S intramuscularly, either once or twice 56 days apart.

Treatment specified: some 20 received Ad26.COV2.S at low or high dose, single or two shots; 5 received placebo; per-sample allocation not given. Day 63 following the first vaccine or placebo injection was when the samples were taken. Concerning this clone itself: Its antigen is unidentified.

Study observations and caveats: Analytic work on TCR breadth and depth might have understated the full extent of total T cell responses. Vaccinees and placebo recipients showed similar non-spike TCR breadth.

The method was immunoSEQ multiplex PCR; TCRdb's version includes in-frame clones alone and lacks a portion of them. The data contain under 600,000 clones, 89% of them singletons. The sample consisted of peripheral blood, taken in a trial of Ad26.COV2.S vaccine versus placebo. The TCR comes from a person between 18 and 65 years old who received the Ad26.COV2.S COVID-19 vaccine or a placebo.

The CDR3 sequence is CASLETGYGYGYTF. CDR3 DNA: TGTGCCAGCCTTGAGACAGGGTACGGCTATGGCTACACCTTC. The chain recombines TRBV6-5 with TRBJ1-2, with TRBD1 matching 7 bases. The trim removed 8 bases at V and 4 bases at J, leaving 10 bases unmatched. CDR3 length equals 14 residues. CDR1 is MNHEY and CDR2 is SVGAGI in the germline V gene.